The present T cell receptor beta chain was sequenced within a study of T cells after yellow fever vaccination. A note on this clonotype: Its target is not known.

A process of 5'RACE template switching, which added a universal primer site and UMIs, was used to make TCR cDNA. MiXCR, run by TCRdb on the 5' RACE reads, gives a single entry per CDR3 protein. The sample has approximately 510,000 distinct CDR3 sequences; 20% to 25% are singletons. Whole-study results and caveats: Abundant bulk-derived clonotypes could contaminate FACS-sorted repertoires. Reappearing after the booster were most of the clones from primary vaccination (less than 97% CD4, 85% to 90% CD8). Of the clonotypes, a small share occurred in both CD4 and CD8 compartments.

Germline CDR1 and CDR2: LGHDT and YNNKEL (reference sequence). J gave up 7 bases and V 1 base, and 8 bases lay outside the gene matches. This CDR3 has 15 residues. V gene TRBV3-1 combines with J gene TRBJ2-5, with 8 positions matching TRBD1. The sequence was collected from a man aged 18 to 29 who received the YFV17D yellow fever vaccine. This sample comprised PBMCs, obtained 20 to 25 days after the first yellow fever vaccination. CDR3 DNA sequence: TGTGCCAGCAGCCAAGTCCCGCAGGGGGCCGGGACCCAGTACTTC. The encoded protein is CASSQVPQGAGTQYF.